This passage covers 9 T cell receptor beta chains from one sample sequenced in a study of blood T cell repertoires in COVID-19. Some clones are missing from TCRdb's copy, which holds only in-frame ones; the method was immunoSEQ multiplex PCR. The table records approximately 240,000 clones, over 75% of them present only once. The sample comprised peripheral blood. The source of these receptors is a woman aged 40 to 50 who had recovered from COVID-19.

The rearrangement uses TRBV29-1 and TRBJ1-2, with 7 bases matching TRBD1. Germline trimming cut 7 bases from V and 6 bases from J; bases unmatched to any gene: 14. The CDR3 sequence is 14 residues long. The germline gives CDR1 SQVTM, CDR2 ANQGSEA. The CDR3 nucleotides read TGCAGCGCAAACGGCCTTGGGACAGCCGATGGCTACACCTTC. Amino acid sequence: CSANGLGTADGYTF.

The chain carries TRBV6-5 and TRBJ2-7, with 9 bases aligning to TRBD1. Looked up from germline, CDR1 is MNHEY and CDR2 is SVGAGI. The V gene end was trimmed by 6 bases and the J gene end by 2 bases; junction bases not matched to a gene: 5. This CDR3 has 14 residues. The CDR3 loop reads CASRFRDRAYEQYF. CDR3 DNA sequence: TGTGCCAGCAGATTCCGGGACAGGGCCTACGAGCAGTACTTC.

The chain combines TRBV6-5 with TRBJ2-2; a weak D match, TRBD2 (6 bases). CDR1 and CDR2 (germline): MNHEY, SVGAGI. V dropped 10 bases and J dropped 1 base, with 10 bases sitting between them. The CDR3 is 13 residues long. CDR3 coding DNA: TGTGCCATCTGGAGGGTGAACACCGGGGAGCTGTTTTTT. Translating it yields CAIWRVNTGELFF.

V is TRBV19 and J is TRBJ2-2, with D possibly matching TRBD2 (5 bases). Germline assignment: CDR1 LNHDA and CDR2 SQIVND (reference sequence). The CDR3 runs to 14 residues. The germline V and J ends were trimmed by 0 bases and 5 bases, with 7 bases remaining between them. CDR3 loop: CASSIDRGTGELFF. CDR3 coding DNA: TGTGCCAGTAGTATAGATCGGGGTACCGGGGAGCTGTTTTTT.

This chain joins TRBV7-3 and TRBJ2-3, with 7 bases matching TRBD2. V was clipped by 4 bases and J by 5 bases; unmatched bases: 3. Germline V lookup: CDR1 SGHTA, CDR2 FQGTGA. This CDR3 spans 13 amino acids. As DNA, the CDR3 is TGTGCCAGCAGCTGGACTAGTGAAGATACGCAGTATTTT. It translates to CASSWTSEDTQYF.

This clone was observed at least ten times. This chain uses TRBV5-1 with TRBJ2-7; weak D call: TRBD1 (5 bases). The CDR3 has 14 residues. Per germline, CDR1 SGHRS and CDR2 YFSETQ. Trimming cost V 3 bases and J 1 base, with 11 bases left between them. The CDR3 nucleotides read TGCGCCAGCAGCTCGACAGACGCATCCTACGAGCAGTACTTC. Amino acid sequence: CASSSTDASYEQYF.

The chain employs TRBV11-3 and TRBJ2-7; 7 nucleotides align to TRBD1. The CDR3 runs to 15 residues. CDR1 is SGHNT, CDR2 YENEEA, per germline. Germline trimming cut 5 bases from V and 2 bases from J; bases unmatched to any gene: 9. CDR3 amino acids: CASSIQQGRTYEQYF. For the CDR3, the DNA is TGTGCCAGCAGCATACAACAGGGGAGAACCTACGAGCAGTACTTC.

V gene TRBV18 combines with J gene TRBJ1-5; D is ambiguous. The germline V and J ends were trimmed by 8 bases and 4 bases, with 12 bases remaining between them. The CDR3 is made up of 13 amino acids. Germline assignment: CDR1 KGHSH and CDR2 LQKENI. This CDR3 is CASGRGSNQPQHF. For the CDR3, the DNA is TGTGCCAGCGGGAGAGGGTCGAATCAGCCCCAGCATTTT.

The chain recombines TRBV2 with TRBJ2-3, with TRBD1 matching 7 bases. This CDR3 is 15 amino acids long. The V gene end was trimmed by 8 bases and the J gene end by 3 bases; junction bases not matched to a gene: 11. The germline V gene encodes CDR1 SNHLY and CDR2 FYNNEI. CDR3 region: CASSSDRVGTDTQYF. Written as DNA, the CDR3 is TGTGCCAGCTCTTCCGACAGGGTCGGGACAGATACGCAGTATTTT.